This T cell receptor beta chain was profiled in a study of blood T cells in healthy people across ages. Primers used in a second PCR of about 6 to 11 cycles were a sample-barcoded 5' primer and a J-beta primer mix. TCRdb re-called the 5' RACE reads through MiXCR, storing one row per CDR3 protein. The sample holds over a million distinct CDR3 sequences; almost 25% are singletons and the top ten take 0.65% to 0.75%. Germline V gives CDR1 ENHRY, CDR2 SYGVKD. Losses at the gene ends were 4 bases for V and 1 base for J; bases not matched to a gene: 6. The CDR3 length is 15 residues. Each donor supplied approximately 10 milliliters of peripheral blood. This same sample was also part of a study on T cells of mothers and their children.

The chain recombines TRBV10-3 with TRBJ2-5; the match to TRBD1 covers 7 bases. The source is a girl aged 2 to 9 in good health. Input material: blood. This CDR3 reads CAISVSRQGQETQYF. CDR3 DNA: TGTGCCATCAGTGTTTCGAGACAGGGCCAAGAGACCCAGTACTTC.